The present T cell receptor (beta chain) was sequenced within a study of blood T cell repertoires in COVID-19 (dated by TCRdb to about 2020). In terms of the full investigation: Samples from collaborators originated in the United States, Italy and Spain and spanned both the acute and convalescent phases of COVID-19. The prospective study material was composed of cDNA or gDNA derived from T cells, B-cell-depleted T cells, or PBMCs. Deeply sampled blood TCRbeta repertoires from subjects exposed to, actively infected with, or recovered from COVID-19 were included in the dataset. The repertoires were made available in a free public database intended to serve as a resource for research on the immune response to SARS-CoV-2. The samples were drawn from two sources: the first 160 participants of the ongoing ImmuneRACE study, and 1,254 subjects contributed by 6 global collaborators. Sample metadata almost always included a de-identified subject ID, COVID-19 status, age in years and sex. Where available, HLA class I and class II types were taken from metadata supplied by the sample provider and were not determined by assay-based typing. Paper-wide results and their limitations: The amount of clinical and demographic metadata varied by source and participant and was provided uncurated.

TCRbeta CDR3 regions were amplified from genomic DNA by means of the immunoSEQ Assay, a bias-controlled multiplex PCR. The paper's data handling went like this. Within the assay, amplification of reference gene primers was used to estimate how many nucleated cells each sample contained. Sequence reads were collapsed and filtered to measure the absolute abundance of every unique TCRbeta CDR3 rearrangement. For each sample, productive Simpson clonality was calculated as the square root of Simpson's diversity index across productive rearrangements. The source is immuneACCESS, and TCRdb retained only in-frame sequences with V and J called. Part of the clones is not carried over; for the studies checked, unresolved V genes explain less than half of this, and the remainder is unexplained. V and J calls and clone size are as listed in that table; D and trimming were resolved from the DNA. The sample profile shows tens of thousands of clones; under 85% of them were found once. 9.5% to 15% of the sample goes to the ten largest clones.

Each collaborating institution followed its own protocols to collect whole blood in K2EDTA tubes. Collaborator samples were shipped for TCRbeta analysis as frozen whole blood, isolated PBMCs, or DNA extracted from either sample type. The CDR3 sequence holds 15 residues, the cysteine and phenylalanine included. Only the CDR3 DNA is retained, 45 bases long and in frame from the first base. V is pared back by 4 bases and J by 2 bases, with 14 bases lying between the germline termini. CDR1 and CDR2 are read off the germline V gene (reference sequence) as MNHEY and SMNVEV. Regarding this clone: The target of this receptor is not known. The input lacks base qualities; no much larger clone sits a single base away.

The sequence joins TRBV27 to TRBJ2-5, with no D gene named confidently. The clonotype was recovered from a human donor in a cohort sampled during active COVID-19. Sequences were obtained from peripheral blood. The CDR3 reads CASSSSWAGQETQYF. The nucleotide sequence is TGTGCCAGCAGTTCATCATGGGCAGGACAAGAGACCCAGTACTTC.